This TCR beta chain was sequenced during a study of blood T cell dynamics during melanoma immunotherapy. Profiled with immunoSEQ multiplex PCR; TCRdb holds only in-frame clones, not every one. The repertoire includes 25,000 to 30,000 clones, approximately 80% of them detected once, and around 10% sits in the top ten. Findings and caveats of the study: Whether repertoire-driving clones were melanoma-specific could not be determined. At W3, later disease-control patients showed bifurcated PBMC repertoire changes, unlike progressors.

Time point in this sample: week 3, after first cycle of checkpoint inhibitor. One draw preceded checkpoint blockade; another followed its first cycle at week 3. Apart from a couple of fast progressors, RECIST 1.1 response was judged 12 weeks post-infusion. The germline gives CDR1 SGHTA, CDR2 FQGNSA. Trimming shortened V by 3 bases and J by 7 bases, and 10 bases separated the two germline ends. This CDR3 has 14 residues. As for this clone: Its antigen is currently unknown.

The sequenced sample was blood, obtained from a patient treated with checkpoint blockade. The gene calls are TRBV7-2 and TRBJ1-6, with D unresolved. This TCR was recovered from a human donor with melanoma. Here the CDR3 DNA reads TGTGCCAGCAGCTTTGGGCAGACAAATTCACCCCTCCACTTT. It specifies CASSFGQTNSPLHF.